The TCR beta chain under discussion was sequenced for a study of OX40 agonist ivuxolimab in advanced cancers. Using immunoSEQ multiplex PCR, the repertoire was profiled, and TCRdb retains in-frame clones only, with some absent. The sample holds 45,000 to 65,000 clones, roughly four fifths seen once. Trimming took 9 bases from V and 4 from J; bases not matched to a gene: 5. This CDR3 has 13 amino acids. Per germline, CDR1 SGHRS and CDR2 YFSETQ. The sample consisted of CD4+ or CD8+ T cells sorted from blood, taken in a trial of the OX40 agonist ivuxolimab. The sequence came from an adult with an advanced solid tumor such as melanoma, head and neck, liver or kidney cancer. V gene TRBV5-1 combines with J gene TRBJ2-1, with 9 nucleotides matching TRBD1. This chain's CDR3 is CATRTGDYNEQFF. DNA for the CDR3: TGCGCCACCAGGACAGGGGATTACAATGAGCAGTTCTTC.